This entry features one T cell receptor (beta chain) sequence. The V end was cut by 5 bases, the J end by 0 bases, with 10 bases between. The CDR3 is 14 amino acids. Germline V gene lookup returns CDR1 KGHSH and CDR2 LQKENI. The record originates from a study of T cells in localized non-small cell lung cancer. The protocol was immunoSEQ multiplex PCR, while the TCRdb copy is restricted to in-frame clones and leaves out a portion. In the table there are about 33,000 clones, roughly 90% of which are singletons. The TCR comes from a man aged 35 to 69 with stage I lung adenocarcinoma. V gene TRBV18 combines with J gene TRBJ1-2, with a possible D match to TRBD1 (5 bases). The sample consisted of peripheral blood, taken before any cancer treatment. The CDR3 spells CASSVTVTNYGYTF. The DNA for the CDR3 is TGTGCCAGCTCAGTGACAGTCACTAACTATGGCTACACCTTC.